Listed below are T cell receptor beta chains from one sample, sequenced in a study of T cells after yellow fever vaccination. A single record per CDR3 protein comes from TCRdb applying MiXCR to the 5' RACE reads. In the table there are 300,000 to 450,000 distinct CDR3 sequences, around 8.1% of which are singletons. The starting material was PBMCs, obtained about 41 days after the first yellow fever vaccination. These receptors all come from a man between 18 and 35 years old who received the YFV17D yellow fever vaccine. Both conserved end residues are part of each CDR3. D genes are given only for firm matches. Some rows have no size entry. The others give once, few or many, or a class for an expanded clone.

TRBD1,TRBJ2-6,TRBV24-1,NA,CAPALDRVPISGANVLTF,TGTGCCCCCGCGCTGGACAGGGTCCCTATCTCTGGGGCCAACGTCCTGACTTTC
NA,TRBJ1-5,TRBV7-2,many,CASSLDPGQPQHF,TGTGCCAGCAGCTTAGACCCGGGGCAGCCCCAGCATTTT
TRBD1,TRBJ1-1,TRBV9,few,CASSGQGARTEAFF,TGTGCCAGCAGCGGACAGGGGGCGCGAACTGAAGCTTTCTTT
TRBD1,TRBJ1-2,TRBV4-1,few,CASSQLDRVTYGYTF,TGCGCCAGCAGCCAATTGGACAGGGTAACCTATGGCTACACCTTC
NA,TRBJ2-2,TRBV5-1,few,CASSSGDTGNTGELFF,TGCGCCAGCAGCTCGGGCGATACAGGGAACACCGGGGAGCTGTTTTTT
TRBD1,TRBJ2-1,TRBV15,many,CATSRDSRGNEQFF,TGTGCCACCAGCAGAGATTCCAGGGGGAATGAGCAGTTCTTC
NA,TRBJ2-5,TRBV4-2,many,CASSPRRYSPVTISETQYF,TGTGCCAGCAGCCCACGGAGATACTCCCCGGTCACAATTAGTGAGACCCAGTACTTC
NA,TRBJ2-7,TRBV18,NA,CASSPVRWGSLSYKQYF,TGTGCCAGCTCACCGGTCCGTTGGGGGTCCCTCTCCTACAAGCAGTACTTC
NA,TRBJ1-5,TRBV12-3/TRBV12-4,NA,CASSFFSGGRPQHF,TGTGCCAGCAGTTTCTTTTCGGGGGGCAGACCCCAGCATTTT
TRBD2,TRBJ2-1,TRBV5-4,few,CASSLPTSGGLTYNEQFF,TGTGCCAGCAGCTTGCCGACTAGCGGGGGCCTTACATACAATGAGCAGTTCTTC
NA,TRBJ1-1,TRBV20-1,few,CSALGVPGNTEAFF,TGCAGTGCACTAGGGGTGCCGGGGAACACTGAAGCTTTCTTT
NA,TRBJ1-2,TRBV4-1,NA,CASSQDWGGNTPYGYTF,TGCGCCAGCAGCCAAGACTGGGGAGGGAATACCCCCTATGGCTACACCTTC
TRBD1,TRBJ1-6,TRBV2,NA,CASSVGPGGSPLHF,TGTGCCAGCAGTGTAGGCCCAGGGGGTTCACCCCTCCACTTT
NA,TRBJ2-3,TRBV7-2,few,CASSLTRGQLRTDTQYF,TGTGCCAGCAGCTTAACGCGGGGACAGCTTCGCACAGATACGCAGTATTTT
NA,TRBJ2-7,TRBV5-1,many,CASSRGTDTYEQYF,TGCGCCAGCAGCCGCGGGACGGATACCTACGAGCAGTACTTC
NA,TRBJ2-3,TRBV6-5,many,CASSYSSGEADTQYF,TGTGCCAGCAGTTACTCTTCTGGGGAGGCAGATACGCAGTATTTT
NA,TRBJ2-1,TRBV7-6,NA,CASSLALSLRGLYNEQFF,TGTGCCAGCAGCTTAGCCCTAAGCCTCAGGGGCCTCTACAATGAGCAGTTCTTC
NA,TRBJ1-2,TRBV6-1,few,CASRTPGGDDGYTF,TGTGCCAGCAGAACACCGGGGGGCGACGATGGCTACACCTTC
NA,TRBJ2-3,TRBV7-2,many,CASSLLSRPWDTQYF,TGTGCCAGCAGCTTACTATCCCGGCCGTGGGATACGCAGTATTTT
TRBD2,TRBJ2-3,TRBV5-1,NA,CASSLLAGGGIADTQYF,TGCGCCAGCAGCTTGCTAGCGGGGGGGGGTATAGCAGATACGCAGTATTTT
TRBD1,TRBJ1-3,TRBV29-1,few,CSVGRQGPGNTIYF,TGCAGCGTTGGTCGACAGGGTCCTGGAAACACCATATATTTT
TRBD1,TRBJ2-3,TRBV5-4,NA,CASSSGTARYTDTQYF,TGTGCCAGCAGCTCCGGGACAGCGCGTTACACAGATACGCAGTATTTT
TRBD1,TRBJ2-3,TRBV20-1,many,CSAPSRQGWGTDTQYF,TGCAGTGCTCCCTCGAGACAGGGCTGGGGCACAGATACGCAGTATTTT
NA,TRBJ2-7,TRBV5-1,few,CASSLEDPTYEQYF,TGCGCCAGCAGCTTGGAGGATCCGACCTACGAGCAGTACTTC
NA,TRBJ2-5,TRBV20-1,many,CSARAGETQYF,TGCAGTGCTAGGGCGGGAGAGACCCAGTACTTC
NA,TRBJ2-1,TRBV7-2,NA,CASSPDLSSYNEQFF,TGTGCCAGCAGCCCCGACCTAAGCTCCTACAATGAGCAGTTCTTC
NA,TRBJ1-1,TRBV7-9,few,CASSLRWGESTEAFF,TGTGCCAGCAGCTTGAGATGGGGGGAAAGCACTGAAGCTTTCTTT
NA,TRBJ2-1,TRBV5-1,few,CASSSLGSGEQFF,TGCGCCAGCAGCTCCCTAGGAAGCGGTGAGCAGTTCTTC
NA,TRBJ2-2,TRBV6-5,few,CASTYQTGELFF,TGTGCCAGCACGTACCAGACCGGGGAGCTGTTTTTT
NA,TRBJ1-1,TRBV2,few,CASSEVLLNMNTEAFF,TGTGCCAGCAGTGAAGTCCTACTGAACATGAACACTGAAGCTTTCTTT
TRBD1,TRBJ2-5,TRBV12-3/TRBV12-4,few,CASSPTQGAGETQYF,TGTGCCAGCAGCCCGACACAGGGGGCAGGAGAGACCCAGTACTTC
NA,TRBJ1-5,TRBV7-6,NA,CASSALPMEPQHF,TGTGCCAGCAGCGCACTCCCCATGGAGCCCCAGCATTTT
NA,TRBJ1-6,TRBV4-3,few,CASSARGGPYNSPLHF,TGCGCCAGCAGCGCCCGGGGGGGACCCTATAATTCACCCCTCCACTTT
NA,TRBJ1-5,TRBV18,many,CASSETGMSGNQPQHF,TGTGCCAGCTCAGAAACCGGGATGTCGGGCAATCAGCCCCAGCATTTT
NA,TRBJ2-3,TRBV28,NA,CASSLLRGSGQKSDTQYF,TGTGCCAGCAGTCTGCTTAGGGGGTCGGGACAAAAGTCAGATACGCAGTATTTT
TRBD1,TRBJ2-2,TRBV29-1,NA,CSVEARQGNTGELFF,TGCAGCGTTGAAGCCCGACAGGGGAACACCGGGGAGCTGTTTTTT
NA,TRBJ2-7,TRBV20-1,many,CSAFLGGPPIPYEQYF,TGCAGTGCTTTCTTAGGGGGACCCCCTATCCCCTACGAGCAGTACTTC
NA,TRBJ1-1,TRBV29-1,many,CSVPPGGATALNTEAFF,TGCAGCGTTCCCCCCGGCGGGGCCACAGCATTAAACACTGAAGCTTTCTTT
NA,TRBJ1-6,TRBV6-1,NA,CASLPPGNNSPLHF,TGTGCCAGCTTGCCCCCGGGGAATAATTCACCCCTCCACTTT
NA,TRBJ2-3,TRBV5-4,NA,CASSPDPISTDTQYF,TGTGCCAGCAGCCCCGACCCTATTAGCACAGATACGCAGTATTTT
NA,TRBJ1-2,TRBV10-3,NA,CAISESPFRDLNYGYTF,TGTGCCATCAGTGAGTCGCCCTTCAGGGACCTTAACTATGGCTACACCTTC
NA,TRBJ1-1,TRBV11-1,few,CASSLGAPWTELNTEAFF,TGTGCCAGCAGCTTAGGGGCCCCTTGGACAGAATTGAACACTGAAGCTTTCTTT
NA,TRBJ2-5,TRBV29-1,few,CSVARAAIQETQYF,TGCAGCGTTGCTAGGGCGGCGATTCAAGAGACCCAGTACTTC
NA,TRBJ1-1,TRBV7-2,few,CASSLKGGEAFF,TGTGCCAGCAGCTTAAAGGGGGGTGAAGCTTTCTTT
NA,TRBJ2-1,TRBV12-3/TRBV12-4,many,CASSLLSPRGEQFF,TGTGCCAGCAGTCTGCTATCACCTAGAGGAGAGCAGTTCTTC
NA,TRBJ1-5,TRBV6-1,many,CASSPQQGYQPQHF,TGTGCCAGCAGTCCGCAACAGGGCTATCAGCCCCAGCATTTT
TRBD1,TRBJ2-7,TRBV14,few,CASSRGFRDRVYF,TGTGCCAGCAGCCGAGGCTTCCGGGACAGGGTTTACTTC
NA,TRBJ1-2,TRBV11-2,few,CASSPLPGNLYGYTF,TGTGCCAGCAGCCCCCTCCCCGGCAACCTCTATGGCTACACCTTC
NA,TRBJ2-2,TRBV4-1,many,CASSLGVGGTGELFF,TGCGCCAGCAGCCTCGGGGTGGGGGGAACCGGGGAGCTGTTTTTT
TRBD1,TRBJ2-6,TRBV13,NA,CASSQTRDRGGSGANVLTF,TGTGCCAGCAGCCAAACCCGGGACAGGGGTGGCTCTGGGGCCAACGTCCTGACTTTC
TRBD1,TRBJ2-3,TRBV5-4,few,CASSRDRAVDTQYF,TGTGCCAGCAGCCGGGACAGGGCTGTAGATACGCAGTATTTT
TRBD1,TRBJ1-4,TRBV5-1,few,CASRPDRGITTNEKLFF,TGCGCCAGCAGACCGGACAGGGGGATCACGACTAATGAAAAACTGTTTTTT
TRBD1,TRBJ1-4,TRBV12-3/TRBV12-4,NA,CASRERTGRATNEKLFF,TGTGCCAGCAGAGAAAGGACAGGCCGTGCAACTAATGAAAAACTGTTTTTT
NA,TRBJ2-2,TRBV15,few,CATALPRGGDTGELFF,TGTGCCACCGCCCTTCCCCGAGGTGGGGACACCGGGGAGCTGTTTTTT
NA,TRBJ1-5,TRBV7-2,NA,CASSLNWVGQPQHF,TGTGCCAGCAGCCTCAATTGGGTAGGCCAGCCCCAGCATTTT